The TCR beta chain under discussion was sequenced for a study of Ad26.COV2.S vaccination and SARS-CoV-2 variants. Study-wide results and caveats: Substantial breadth was reported for post-vaccination spike-specific CD8+ and CD4+ T cells.

Generated by immunoSEQ multiplex PCR, the TCRdb table keeps only in-frame clones and is missing some. The data show more than 350,000 clones, with around 90% seen just once and about 12% held by the top ten. The treatment: around 19 received Ad26.COV2.S at low or high dose, single or two shots; 5 received placebo; per-sample allocation not given. Collection of samples fell on day 63 after the first vaccine or placebo injection. As to this clone: Its antigen is as yet unknown.

The specimen was peripheral blood, collected in a trial of Ad26.COV2.S vaccine versus placebo. The sequence was collected from a person between 18 and 65 years old who received the Ad26.COV2.S COVID-19 vaccine or a placebo.

Here the CDR3 DNA reads TGTGCCAGCAGTCCGTCGTATAATTCACCCCTCCACTTT. Protein sequence: CASSPSYNSPLHF. The chain joins TRBV12-3 or TRBV12-4 to TRBJ1-6; D remains ambiguous. This CDR3 contains 13 residues. V dropped 5 bases and J dropped 4 bases, with 6 bases sitting between them.